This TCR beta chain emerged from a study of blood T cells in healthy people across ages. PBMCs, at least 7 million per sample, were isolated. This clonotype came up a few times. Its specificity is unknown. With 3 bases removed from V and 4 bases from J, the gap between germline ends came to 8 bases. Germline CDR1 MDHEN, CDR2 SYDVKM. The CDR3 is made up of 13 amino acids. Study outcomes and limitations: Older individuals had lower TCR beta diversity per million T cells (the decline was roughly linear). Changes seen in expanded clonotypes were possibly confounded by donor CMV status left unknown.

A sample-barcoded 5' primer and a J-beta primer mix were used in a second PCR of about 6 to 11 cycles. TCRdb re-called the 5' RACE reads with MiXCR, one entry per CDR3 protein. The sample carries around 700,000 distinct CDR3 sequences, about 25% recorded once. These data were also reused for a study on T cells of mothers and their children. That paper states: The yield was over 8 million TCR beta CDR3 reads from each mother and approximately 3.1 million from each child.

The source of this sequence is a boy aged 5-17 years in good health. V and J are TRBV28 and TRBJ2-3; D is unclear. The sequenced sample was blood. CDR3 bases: TGTGCCAGCAGTTTGCGGCCACCAGATACGCAGTATTTT. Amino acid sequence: CASSLRPPDTQYF.